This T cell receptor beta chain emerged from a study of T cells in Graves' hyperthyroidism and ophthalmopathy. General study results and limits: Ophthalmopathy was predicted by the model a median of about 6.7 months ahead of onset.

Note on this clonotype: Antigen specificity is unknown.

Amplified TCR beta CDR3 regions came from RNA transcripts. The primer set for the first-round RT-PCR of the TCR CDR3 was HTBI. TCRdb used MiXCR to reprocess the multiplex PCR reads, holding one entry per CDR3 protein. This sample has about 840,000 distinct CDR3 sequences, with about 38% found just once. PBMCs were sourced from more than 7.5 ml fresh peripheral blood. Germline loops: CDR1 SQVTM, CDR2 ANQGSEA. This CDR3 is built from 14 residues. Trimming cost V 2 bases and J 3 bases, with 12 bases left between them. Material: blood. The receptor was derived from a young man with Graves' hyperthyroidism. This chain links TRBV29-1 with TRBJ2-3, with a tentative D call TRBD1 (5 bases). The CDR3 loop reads CSVESGLNTDTQYF. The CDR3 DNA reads TGCAGCGTTGAATCAGGGCTTAATACAGATACGCAGTATTTT.